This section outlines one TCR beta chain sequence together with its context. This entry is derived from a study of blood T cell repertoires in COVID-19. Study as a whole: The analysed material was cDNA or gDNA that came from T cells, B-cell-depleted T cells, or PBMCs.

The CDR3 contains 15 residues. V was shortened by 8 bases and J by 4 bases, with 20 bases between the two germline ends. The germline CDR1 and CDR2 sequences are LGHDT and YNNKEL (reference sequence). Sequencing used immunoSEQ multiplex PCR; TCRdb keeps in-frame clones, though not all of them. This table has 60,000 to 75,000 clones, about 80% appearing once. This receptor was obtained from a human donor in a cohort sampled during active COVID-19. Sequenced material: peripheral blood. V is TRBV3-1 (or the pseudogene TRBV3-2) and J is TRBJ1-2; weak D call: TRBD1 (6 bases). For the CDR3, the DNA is TGTGCCAGCGGATCAACCTTACAGGGCCGCTATGGCTACACCTTC. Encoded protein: CASGSTLQGRYGYTF.